What follows is one TCR beta chain and its context. These data come from a study of glioma-infiltrating T cells after dendritic cell vaccination. Whole-study context: Treatment, given 2003 to 2012, was autologous tumor lysate-pulsed dendritic cell vaccination. Dendritic cells derived from monocytes and pulsed with autologous tumor lysate formed the vaccine. Three intradermal dendritic cell vaccine injections were given every two weeks.

The CDR3 is 17 residues long. Trimming cost V 1 base and J 0 bases, with 13 bases left between them. Germline assignment: CDR1 LNHDA and CDR2 SQIVND (reference sequence). Sequencing used immunoSEQ multiplex PCR; TCRdb keeps in-frame clones, though not all of them. This sample has about 36,000 clones; approximately 84% occur once, and the top ten carry approximately 8.3%. Blood PBMC samples: pre-vaccination, two weeks post third vaccination, and at tumor progression. The chain joins TRBV19 to TRBJ1-5; D is uncertain. The starting material was blood, obtained before dendritic cell vaccination. This clonotype was sampled from a human donor with glioblastoma. CDR3 in DNA: TGTGCCAGTAGTATAGTGTGGCAGGTAGATAGCAATCAGCCCCAGCATTTT. Amino acid sequence: CASSIVWQVDSNQPQHF.